This record looks at one T cell receptor beta chain sequence and its context. Its matching antigen is unknown. Measured with immunoSEQ multiplex PCR; TCRdb has only the in-frame clones, and not every one. The table includes 23,000 or so clones, roughly 73% detected once. This sample was taken from a study of vaccination effects on CD4 cells after COVID-19. The ViraFEST assay expanded antigen-specific CD4+ T cells with viral peptide pools before sequencing. Following 10 days of culture, CD4+ T cells were isolated. The germline CDR1 and CDR2 sequences are SGHRS and YFSETQ. Losses at the gene ends were 3 bases for V and 6 bases for J; bases not matched to a gene: 5. The CDR3 runs 14 residues.

The sequenced sample was CD4+ T cells from PBMCs cultured with HCoV-229E spike peptides, obtained before COVID-19 vaccination. The origin of this receptor is a human donor who received a COVID-19 vaccine. The chain uses TRBV5-1 and TRBJ2-3, with 9 bases identical to TRBD2. The CDR3 coding sequence is TGCGCCAGCAGCTCAGATAGCGGGAGCGATACGCAGTATTTT. Its protein is CASSSDSGSDTQYF.